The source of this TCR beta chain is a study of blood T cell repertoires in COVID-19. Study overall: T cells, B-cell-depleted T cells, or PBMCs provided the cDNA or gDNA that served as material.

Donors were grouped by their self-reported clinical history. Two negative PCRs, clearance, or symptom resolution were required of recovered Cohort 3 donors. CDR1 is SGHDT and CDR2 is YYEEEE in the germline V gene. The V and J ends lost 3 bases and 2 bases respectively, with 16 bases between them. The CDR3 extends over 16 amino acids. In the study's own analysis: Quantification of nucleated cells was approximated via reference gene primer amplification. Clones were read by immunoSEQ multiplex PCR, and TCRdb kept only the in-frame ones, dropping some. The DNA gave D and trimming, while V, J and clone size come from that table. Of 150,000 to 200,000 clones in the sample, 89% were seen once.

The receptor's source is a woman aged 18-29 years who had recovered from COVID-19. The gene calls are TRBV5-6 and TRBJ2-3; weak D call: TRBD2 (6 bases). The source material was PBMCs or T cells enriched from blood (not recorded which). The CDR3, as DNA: TGTGCCAGCAGCTCAAGGTTTGGAGGGTCCACAGATACGCAGTATTTT. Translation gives CASSSRFGGSTDTQYF.